The rows below give T cell receptor beta chains drawn from one sample of a study of T cell responses to AZD1222 COVID-19 vaccine. Clones were read by immunoSEQ multiplex PCR, and TCRdb kept only the in-frame ones, dropping some. The data contain roughly 99,000 clones, 70% to 90% of them singletons. This specimen was peripheral blood, taken on day 0 of AZD1222 vaccination. These TCRs come from an adult in good health. CDR3s include the opening cysteine and the closing phenylalanine or tryptophan. Fields, in order: D gene, J gene, V gene, CDR3 protein. D genes are given only for firm matches.

TRBD1,TRBJ1-2,TRBV24-1,CATSDPRTGISGYTF
TRBD2,TRBJ2-1,TRBV5-1,CASSFGLAGVDEQFF
NA,TRBJ1-2,TRBV6-2/TRBV6-3,CASSYDSYGYTF
TRBD2,TRBJ2-7,TRBV28,CASRYSGGTYEQYF
TRBD2,TRBJ2-3,TRBV5-1,CASSTTLAGDTDTQYF
NA,TRBJ2-7,TRBV9,CASSVEGGNSYEQYF
TRBD1,TRBJ1-1,TRBV28,CASRDRMGDTEAFF
NA,TRBJ2-5,TRBV12-3/TRBV12-4,CASSWTAQETQYF
TRBD1,TRBJ1-2,TRBV19,CASTTGGAGYGYTF
TRBD1,TRBJ1-2,TRBV25-1,CASSPTGSYGYTF
NA,TRBJ1-6,TRBV30,CAWSTGPGSYNSPLHF
NA,TRBJ1-5,TRBV24-1,CATSDSRGNQPQHF
TRBD1,TRBJ1-1,TRBV28,CASRYRGRTLDTEAFF
NA,TRBJ2-7,TRBV25-1,CASSPGHIYEQYF
NA,TRBJ1-6,TRBV2,CASRSDYNSPLHF
NA,TRBJ2-1,TRBV27,CASSLPFGEQFF